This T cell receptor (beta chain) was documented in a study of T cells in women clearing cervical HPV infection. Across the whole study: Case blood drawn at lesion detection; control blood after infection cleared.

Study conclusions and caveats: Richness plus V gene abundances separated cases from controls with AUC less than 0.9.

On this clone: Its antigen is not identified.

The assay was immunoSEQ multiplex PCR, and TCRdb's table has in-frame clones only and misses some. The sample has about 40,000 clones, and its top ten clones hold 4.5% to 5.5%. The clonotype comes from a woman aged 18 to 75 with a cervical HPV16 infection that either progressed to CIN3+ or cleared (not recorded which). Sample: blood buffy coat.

Here the CDR3 reads CASRGDRGQNEKLFF. Partial CDR3 DNA: TGTGCCAGCAGGGGGGACAGGGGGCAGAATGAAAAA. The chain has TRBV2 and TRBJ1-4, with 12 bases identical to TRBD1. The read terminates 3 residues before the CDR3 end, so the remaining end is supplied by the germline J gene. The V and J ends lost 6 bases and 5 bases, in that order; junction bases with no gene match: 4. Germline V gives CDR1 SNHLY, CDR2 FYNNEI. CDR3 length equals 15 residues.